This T cell receptor (beta chain) was sequenced in a study of regulatory T cells in long-lasting Graves disease listed by TCRdb under 2021. Notes on the research overall: Patients with newly diagnosed Graves' disease had been on antithyroid drugs for under 3 months. A total of around 33 samples underwent TCR sequencing, from around 13 patients with persistent Graves' disease and 20 patients with newly diagnosed Graves' disease. Persistent Graves' disease patients were compared with newly diagnosed Graves' disease patients by peripheral blood TCR sequencing and RNA sequencing. The study was conducted in China and was registered as a clinical trial. Study-level results and caveats: Peripheral blood alone was examined, since thyroid tissue, which constituted the primary lesion, could not be accessed. Patients with persistent disease shared more public clonotypes (around 2,700) than newly diagnosed patients did (approximately 970). Persistent Graves' disease patients showed lower TCR Shannon entropy and fewer highly expanded clones than newly diagnosed patients, suggesting clonal expansion. Preferential use of TRBV28, TRBJ1-2 and TRBJ2-5 was observed in persistent disease, whereas TRBV20-1 and TRBJ2-1 were favored in newly diagnosed disease. Only the TCR beta chain was sequenced and analyzed. The authors acknowledged the small sample size as a limitation that may reduce accuracy.

This clonotype was recorded many times. No antigen is known for it. Nothing much larger sits one base from this clone, and base qualities are not available. Libraries were built with multiplex PCR. The sequencer was an Illumina HiSeq 4000. To build TCR beta libraries, CDR3 regions were amplified by Arm-PCR using iRepertoire HTBI primers. Before sequencing, the PCR products went through gel purification. On the study's bioinformatics: Gene usage analysis of CDR3 amino acid clonotypes used the roughly 62 TRBV and 14 TRBJ segments found across samples. COPE and FqMerger were used to merge the filtered high-quality paired reads into contigs. BLAST was used to align contigs to the IMGT TRBV, TRBD and TRBJ reference genes, and CDR3 was defined following IMGT. Highly expanded clones were defined as clonotypes with a frequency above 0.1%. Shannon entropy served as the measure of repertoire diversity, while the Gini coefficient captured V-J evenness. Public clonotypes were defined as clonotypes shared by more than one individual. The raw public reads went through TCRdb reprocessing: fastp at Q25, MiXCR clone calling, in-frame beta chains kept. Each entry merges the rows of one CDR3 protein and shows their most common DNA and genes. The V and J calls shown here were made by TCRdb, not taken from the authors' results. Counted in this sample were about 540,000 distinct CDR3 sequences; 13% of them appeared once. The top ten clones comprise under 10% of the sample.

Including cysteine and phenylalanine, the CDR3 has 17 amino acids. Only the CDR3 DNA stays, 51 bases, in frame from base 1. Taken from the germline V gene, the CDR1 and CDR2 loops are SGDLS and YYNGEE. Trimming accounts for 2 bases at V and 0 bases at J, while the number of junction bases matched to no gene is 6. In the paper's terms, the time point label means: newly diagnosed GD, antithyroid drugs for less than 3 months. For both TCR sequencing and RNA sequencing, RNA was extracted from PBMCs in TRIzol. The diagnosis of Graves' disease was made according to American Thyroid Association guidelines. Patients for the study were recruited at an endocrinology department in Xi'an, China. From each patient, around 9 milliliters of peripheral blood was collected into an EDTA anticoagulant tube. Ficoll Paque Plus density gradient separation was used to isolate PBMCs, and no further T cell sorting was done. An Agilent 2100 Bioanalyzer and agarose gel were used to check RNA quality, and a NanoDrop 2000 was used to measure RNA concentration.

These same records also appear under a second study, on T cells in Graves' hyperthyroidism and ophthalmopathy. As that second study puts it: Graves' hyperthyroidism was defined as stable when no progression to ophthalmopathy occurred over 18 months of follow-up. Hyperthyroidism patients were newly diagnosed, with disease duration under 2 months, and aged 18 to 65 years. Patients with uncontrolled infections, other autoimmune diseases, pregnancy or lactation were excluded. Diagnoses relied on clinical symptoms, serum thyroxine and TRAb, thyroid ultrasound and orbital computed tomography. The first round of RT-PCR for the TCR CDR3 was performed with the HTBI primer set and the Qiagen OneStep RT-PCR kit. Most expanded thyroid clonotypes (frequency above 0.001) were also detected in blood, a finding suggesting that blood repertoires may reflect thyroid immune responses. A 13 V-J signature model separated ophthalmopathy from stable hyperthyroidism, with 87.88% sensitivity and about 81% specificity in cross-validation and 80%/75% in testing. In validation, progression to ophthalmopathy was predicted by the model with about 70% sensitivity and roughly 76% specificity, a median of about 6.8 months before onset. TCR V-J signatures able to tell the groups apart were searched for in a discovery cohort of some 100 patients, of whom roughly 42 had Graves' ophthalmopathy and 55 to 60 had stable Graves' hyperthyroidism. An independent validation cohort of around 19 hyperthyroidism patients and 17 patients who later progressed to ophthalmopathy tested prospective prediction of ophthalmopathy. The 100 or so discovery patients were divided at random into training and test sets in a 7:3 ratio. In roughly six Graves' hyperthyroidism patients, the study also compared T-cell repertoires from thyroid tissue with T-cell repertoires from blood. Once sampling was done, hyperthyroidism patients were given methimazole at a starting dose of 30 mg daily, whereas ophthalmopathy patients were given high-dose intravenous methylprednisolone. The libraries were constructed in a second round of multiplex PCR and then size-selected and purified. Sequencing of the libraries was done on an Illumina HiSeq2000 using paired-end 100 bp reads. SOAPnuke was used to process the raw data, throwing out any read that contained adapters or uncalled bases, had a mean Phred below 15, or lacked an exact constant-primer or identifier match. High-quality paired reads were merged with COPE v1.2.5, and unique nucleotide sequences were defined as clonotypes. MiTCR v1.1 was used to align the clonotypes against IMGT TRBV, TRBD and TRBJ reference segments. The analysis was restricted to V-J combinations with a frequency above 0.0001, which together covered just over 98% of the repertoires. The TCS score was defined as F50 (clonal expansion) divided by E x V (chaos), with BLOSUM62-based TCRdist calculated between CDR3 peptides within each V-J. Welch's t-statistics and random forest reduced just over 500 V-J features to 13, which were used in a naive Bayes classifier (R e1071). No statistical method was used to set the sample size in advance, and investigators knew the group allocation. TCR Vbeta CDR3 sequencing of approximately 140 peripheral blood samples (over 40 ophthalmopathy, 75 to 85 hyperthyroidism and approximately 17 progressor patients) is reported in the paper.

The clonotype originates from a man aged 30-40 years with Graves disease. Donor details come from another sample of the same person, matched by shared clones. This specimen was peripheral blood mononuclear cells (PBMCs), taken at new diagnosis, from a patient treated with antithyroid drugs. The chain joins TRBV9 to TRBJ2-1; 9 of the junction bases match TRBD2. The sequence in DNA is TGTGCCAGCAGCGTCCATAGCGGGAGCAGCTCCTACAATGAGCAGTTCTTC. This yields the protein CASSVHSGSSSYNEQFF.